Listed below are T cell receptor beta chains from one sample, sequenced in a study of cytomegalovirus exposure and HLA in healthy donors. Only in-frame clones appear in the TCRdb table, and some are missing; sequencing was by immunoSEQ multiplex PCR. In the table there are around 250,000 clones, roughly 90% of which are singletons. The sample consisted of PBMCs. The receptor set was obtained from a woman aged 18-29 years in good health and CMV-seronegative. CDR3s include the opening cysteine and the closing phenylalanine or tryptophan. The D gene is left open where the match is weak. The size entry is marked missing in some rows and otherwise reads once, few, many or a size class.

.	TRBV19	.	TRBJ2-1	CASSIPGGSNEQFF	TGTGCCAGTAGTATACCAGGAGGAAGCAATGAGCAGTTCTTC
.	TRBV4-1	.	TRBJ2-1	CASSEPYNNEQFF	TGCGCCAGCAGCGAACCGTACAATAATGAGCAGTTCTTC
.	TRBV5-1	.	TRBJ2-4	CASSDGSSKNIQYF	TGCGCCAGCAGCGACGGGTCCAGCAAAAACATTCAGTACTTC
.	TRBV4-3	.	TRBJ2-7	CASSQGQEGTYEQYF	TGCGCCAGCAGCCAAGGTCAGGAGGGAACCTACGAGCAGTACTTC
.	TRBV21-1	.	TRBJ1-6	CASSKDSNRGNNSPLHF	TGTGCCAGCAGCAAAGATTCTAACAGGGGAAATAATTCACCCCTCCACTTT
.	TRBV4-1	TRBD1	TRBJ1-6	CASSHWGQGKNSPLHF	TGCGCCAGCAGCCACTGGGGACAGGGGAAAAATTCACCCCTCCACTTT
.	TRBV6-5	TRBD1	TRBJ1-6	CASRSGQANSPLHF	TGTGCCAGCAGGTCGGGACAGGCAAATTCACCCCTCCACTTT
.	TRBV18	.	TRBJ2-1	CASSPGQSYNEQFF	TGTGCCAGCTCACCAGGACAGTCCTACAATGAGCAGTTCTTC
.	TRBV27	TRBD1	TRBJ2-5	CASSPPDRVGETQYF	TGTGCCAGCAGCCCCCCGGACAGGGTGGGAGAGACCCAGTACTTC
.	TRBV5-1	TRBD2	TRBJ2-3	CASSRGTSGNTDTQYF	TGCGCCAGCAGCAGAGGGACTAGCGGCAACACAGATACGCAGTATTTT
.	TRBV28	TRBD1	TRBJ2-7	CASSPQGATIYEQYF	TGTGCCAGCAGTCCACAGGGGGCTACGATCTACGAGCAGTACTTC
few	TRBV28	TRBD2	TRBJ2-7	CASLAGTYEQYF	TGTGCCAGCCTAGCGGGGACCTACGAGCAGTACTTC
.	TRBV6-1	TRBD1	TRBJ1-1	CACRGQGEAFF	TGTGCCTGTCGGGGACAGGGAGAAGCTTTCTTT
.	TRBV9	TRBD1	TRBJ1-2	CASSVEGGGTGPNTF	TGTGCCAGCAGCGTAGAAGGAGGCGGGACAGGACCAAACACCTTC
.	TRBV6-1	.	TRBJ2-5	CASSEPGFWGEYQETQYF	TGTGCCAGCAGTGAACCGGGGTTTTGGGGGGAGTACCAAGAGACCCAGTACTTC